This TCR beta chain originates from a study of CD8+ T cells in alopecia areata. About the study: Each day, treated patients took oral tofacitinib twice, at 5 to 10 mg per dose. The study, taken as a whole, reports: An increase in clonality over normal scalp was evident in lesional scalp, especially alopecia totalis/universalis.

Details on this clone: No antigen is known for it.

Indicated treatment: oral pan-JAK inhibitor, 5-10 mg twice daily. Following extraction, RNA underwent reverse transcription to cDNA, which served as the sequencing template. Repertoires were generated with immunoSEQ multiplex PCR, while TCRdb's copy carries only in-frame clones and drops some. Found here are more than 100,000 clones, about 50% of them singletons; the top ten hold roughly 0.45%. This receptor was taken from a human donor with alopecia areata. The material sequenced was CD4+ T cells sorted from blood, taken at week 4, from a patient treated with tofacitinib.

CDR3: CASSQVRGMNTEAFF. The DNA of the CDR3 is TGCGCCAGCAGCCAAGTTCGGGGCATGAACACTGAAGCTTTCTTT. The rearrangement joins TRBV4-1 to TRBJ1-1, with D maybe TRBD1 (5 bases). V was clipped by 1 base and J by 0 bases, with 9 bases between them. The CDR3 loop spans 15 amino acids. The V gene's germline CDR1 is MGHRA and CDR2 YSYEKL.